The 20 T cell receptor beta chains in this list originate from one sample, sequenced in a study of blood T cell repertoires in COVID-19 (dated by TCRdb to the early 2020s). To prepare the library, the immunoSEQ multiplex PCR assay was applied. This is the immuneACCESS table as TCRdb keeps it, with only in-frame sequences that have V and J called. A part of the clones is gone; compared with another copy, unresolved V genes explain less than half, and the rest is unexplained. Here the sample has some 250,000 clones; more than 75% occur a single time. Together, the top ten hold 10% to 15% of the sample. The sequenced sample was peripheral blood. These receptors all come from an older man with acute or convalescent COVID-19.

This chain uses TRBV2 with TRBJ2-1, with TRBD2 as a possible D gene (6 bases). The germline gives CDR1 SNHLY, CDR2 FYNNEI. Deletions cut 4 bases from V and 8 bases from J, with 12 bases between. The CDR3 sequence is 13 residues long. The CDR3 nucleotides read TGTGCCAGCAGTGTTGAACTAGCCTATGAGCAGTTCTTC. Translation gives CASSVELAYEQFF.

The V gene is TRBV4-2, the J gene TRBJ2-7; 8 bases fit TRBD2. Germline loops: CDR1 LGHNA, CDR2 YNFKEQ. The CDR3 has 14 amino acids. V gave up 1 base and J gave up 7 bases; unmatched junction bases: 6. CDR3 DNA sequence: TGTGCCAGCAGCCAAGGCTGGGTAGCGGGAGAGCAGTACTTC. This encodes CASSQGWVAGEQYF.

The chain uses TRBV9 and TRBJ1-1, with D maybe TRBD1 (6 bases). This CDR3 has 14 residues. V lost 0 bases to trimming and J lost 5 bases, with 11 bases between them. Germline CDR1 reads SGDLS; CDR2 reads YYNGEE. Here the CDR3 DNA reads TGTGCCAGCAGCGTAGATGGGAGGGGGACTGAAGCTTTCTTT. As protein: CASSVDGRGTEAFF.

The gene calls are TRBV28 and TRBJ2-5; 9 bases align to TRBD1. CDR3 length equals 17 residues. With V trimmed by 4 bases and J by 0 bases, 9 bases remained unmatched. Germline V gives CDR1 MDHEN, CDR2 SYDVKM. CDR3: CASSSYPGQGNQETQYF. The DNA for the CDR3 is TGTGCCAGCAGTTCTTACCCGGGACAGGGAAACCAAGAGACCCAGTACTTC.

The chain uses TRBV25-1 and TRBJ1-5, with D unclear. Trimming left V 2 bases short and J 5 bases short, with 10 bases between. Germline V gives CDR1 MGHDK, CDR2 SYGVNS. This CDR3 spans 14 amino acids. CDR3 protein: CASSEVRADQPQHF. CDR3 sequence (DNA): TGTGCCAGCAGTGAAGTGAGGGCCGATCAGCCCCAGCATTTT.

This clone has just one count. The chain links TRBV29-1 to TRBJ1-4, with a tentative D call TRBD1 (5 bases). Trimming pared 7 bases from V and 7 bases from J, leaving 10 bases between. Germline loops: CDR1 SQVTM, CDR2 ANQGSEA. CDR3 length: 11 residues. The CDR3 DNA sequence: TGCAGCGGAGGGGAGGGTGAAAAACTGTTTTTT. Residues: CSGGEGEKLFF.

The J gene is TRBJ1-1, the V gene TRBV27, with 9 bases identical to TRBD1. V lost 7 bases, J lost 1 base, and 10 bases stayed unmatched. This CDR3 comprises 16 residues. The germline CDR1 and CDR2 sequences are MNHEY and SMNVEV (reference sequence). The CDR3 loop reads CASKEQGAIRNTEAFF. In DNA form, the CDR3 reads TGTGCCAGCAAGGAACAGGGGGCGATTAGGAACACTGAAGCTTTCTTT.

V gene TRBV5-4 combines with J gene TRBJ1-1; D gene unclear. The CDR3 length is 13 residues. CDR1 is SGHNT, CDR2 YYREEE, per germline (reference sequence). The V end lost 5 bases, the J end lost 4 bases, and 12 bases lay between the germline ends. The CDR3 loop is CASSSVAGTEAFF. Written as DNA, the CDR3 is TGTGCCAGCAGTTCCGTGGCGGGCACTGAAGCTTTCTTT.

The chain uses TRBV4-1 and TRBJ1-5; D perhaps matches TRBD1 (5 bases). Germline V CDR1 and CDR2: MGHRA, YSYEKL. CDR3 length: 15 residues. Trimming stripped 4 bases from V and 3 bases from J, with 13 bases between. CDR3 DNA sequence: TGCGCCAGCAGCCCTCATCAGGGCCACAATCAGCCCCAGCATTTT. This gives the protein CASSPHQGHNQPQHF.

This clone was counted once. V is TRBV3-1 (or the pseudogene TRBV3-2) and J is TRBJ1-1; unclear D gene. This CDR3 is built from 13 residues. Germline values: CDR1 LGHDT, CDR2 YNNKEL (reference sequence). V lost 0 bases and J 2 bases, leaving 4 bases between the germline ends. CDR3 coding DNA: TGTGCCAGCAGCCAAGAACTCAACACTGAAGCTTTCTTT. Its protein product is CASSQELNTEAFF.

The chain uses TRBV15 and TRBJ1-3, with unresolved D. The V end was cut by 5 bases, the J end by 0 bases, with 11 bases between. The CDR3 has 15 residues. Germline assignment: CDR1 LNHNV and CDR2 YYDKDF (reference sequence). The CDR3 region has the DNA TGTGCCACCAGCTTGGCGGGTCTCTCTGGAAACACCATATATTTT. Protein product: CATSLAGLSGNTIYF.

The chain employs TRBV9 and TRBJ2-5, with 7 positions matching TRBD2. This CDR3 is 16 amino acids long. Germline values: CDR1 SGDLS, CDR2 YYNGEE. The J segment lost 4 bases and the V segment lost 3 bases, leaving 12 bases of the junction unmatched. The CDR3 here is CASSGGGDPPGETQYF. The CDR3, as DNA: TGTGCCAGCAGCGGGGGAGGGGACCCACCGGGAGAGACCCAGTACTTC.

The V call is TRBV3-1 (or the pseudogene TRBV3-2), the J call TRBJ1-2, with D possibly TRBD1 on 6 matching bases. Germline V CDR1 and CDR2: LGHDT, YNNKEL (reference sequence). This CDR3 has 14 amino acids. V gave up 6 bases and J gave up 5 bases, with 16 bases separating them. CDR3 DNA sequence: TGTGCCAGCAGGGCACAGGGATCGTTATATGGCTACACCTTC. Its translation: CASRAQGSLYGYTF.

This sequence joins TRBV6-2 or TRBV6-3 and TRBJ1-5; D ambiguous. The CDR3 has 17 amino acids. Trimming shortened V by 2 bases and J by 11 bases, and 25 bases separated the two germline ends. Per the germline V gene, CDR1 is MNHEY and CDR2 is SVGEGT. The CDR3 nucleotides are TGTGCCAGCAGTTACCGGGCAGAGTTAACTCGGTTCGGGGCCCAGCATTTT. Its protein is CASSYRAELTRFGAQHF.

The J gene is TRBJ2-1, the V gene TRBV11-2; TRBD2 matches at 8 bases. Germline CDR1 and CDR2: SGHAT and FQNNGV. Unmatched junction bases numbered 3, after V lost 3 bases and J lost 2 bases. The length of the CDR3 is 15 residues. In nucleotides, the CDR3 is TGTGCCAGCAGCTTCGCGGGACTAGCCTACAATGAGCAGTTCTTC. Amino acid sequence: CASSFAGLAYNEQFF.

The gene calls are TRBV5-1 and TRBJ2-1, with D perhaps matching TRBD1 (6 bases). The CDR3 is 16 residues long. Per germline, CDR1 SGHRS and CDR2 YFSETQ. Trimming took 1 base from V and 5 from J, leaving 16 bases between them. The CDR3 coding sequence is TGCGCCAGCAGCTTGCTGTGGCAGGGGAACGACAATGAGCAGTTCTTC. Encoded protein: CASSLLWQGNDNEQFF. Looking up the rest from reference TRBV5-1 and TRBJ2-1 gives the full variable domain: KAGVTQTPRYLIKTRGQQVTLSCSPISGHRSVSWYQQTPGQGLQFLFEYFSETQRNKGNFPGRFSGRQFSNSRSEMNVSTLELGDSALYLCASSLLWQGNDNEQFFGPGTRLTVL.

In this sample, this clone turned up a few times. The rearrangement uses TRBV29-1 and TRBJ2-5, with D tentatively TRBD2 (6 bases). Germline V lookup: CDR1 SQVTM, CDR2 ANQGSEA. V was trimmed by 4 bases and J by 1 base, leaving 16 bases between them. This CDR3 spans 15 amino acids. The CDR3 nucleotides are TGCAGCGTTGTGGAGGGCCACGGACCCCAAGAGACCCAGTACTTC. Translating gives CSVVEGHGPQETQYF.

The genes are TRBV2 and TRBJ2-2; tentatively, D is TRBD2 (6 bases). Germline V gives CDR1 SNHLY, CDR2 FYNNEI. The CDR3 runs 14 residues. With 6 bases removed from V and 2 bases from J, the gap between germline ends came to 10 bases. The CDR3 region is CASSETRNTGELFF. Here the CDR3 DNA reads TGTGCCAGCAGCGAGACTAGAAACACCGGGGAGCTGTTTTTT.

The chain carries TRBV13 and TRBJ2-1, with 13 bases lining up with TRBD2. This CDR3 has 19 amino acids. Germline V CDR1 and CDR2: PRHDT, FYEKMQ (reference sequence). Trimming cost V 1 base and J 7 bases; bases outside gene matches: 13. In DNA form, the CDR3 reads TGTGCCAGCAGCTTAGTCGGACTAGCGGGAGCGCAAGTGAAAAATGAGCAGTTCTTC. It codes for CASSLVGLAGAQVKNEQFF. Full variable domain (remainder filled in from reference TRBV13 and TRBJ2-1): AAGVIQSPRHLIKEKRETATLKCYPIPRHDTVYWYQQGPGQDPQFLISFYEKMQSDKGSIPDRFSAQQFSDYHSELNMSSLELGDSALYFCASSLVGLAGAQVKNEQFFGPGTRLTVL.

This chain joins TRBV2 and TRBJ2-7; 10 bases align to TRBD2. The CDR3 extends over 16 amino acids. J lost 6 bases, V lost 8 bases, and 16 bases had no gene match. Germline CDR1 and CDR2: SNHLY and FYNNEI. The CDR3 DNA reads TGTGCCAGCGAGTCGCCTGCGCGGACTAGCGGCGGCGAGCAGTACTTC. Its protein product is CASESPARTSGGEQYF.